The text below deals with one T cell receptor beta chain. Stable hyperthyroidism: no ophthalmopathy progression over 18 months of follow-up. Every diagnosis used clinical symptoms, serum thyroxine and TRAb, thyroid ultrasound and orbital computed tomography. The sample belongs to a study of T cells in Graves' hyperthyroidism and ophthalmopathy. Amplification yielded TCR beta CDR3 regions, with RNA transcripts as the source. A set of HTBI primers served as the primers for a first-round RT-PCR of the TCR CDR3. One entry per CDR3 protein, called by TCRdb with MiXCR from the multiplex PCR reads. The table includes some 510,000 distinct CDR3 sequences, 20% detected once. Germline-derived CDR1 and CDR2 are SGHAT and FQNNGV. The CDR3 extends over 15 amino acids. Germline trimming cut 5 bases from V and 4 bases from J; bases unmatched to any gene: 8.

The chain recombines TRBV11-2 with TRBJ2-7, with 10 positions matching TRBD2. The source material was blood. This TCR came from a man aged 18 to 29 with Graves' hyperthyroidism. The CDR3, as DNA: TGTGCCAGCAGCCCCCGCGCTAGCGGGAGATACGAGCAGTACTTC. Translated, it gives CASSPRASGRYEQYF.